These T cell receptor beta chains were read from a single sample in a study of T cell clones after liver transplantation. Some clones are missing from TCRdb's copy, which holds only in-frame ones; the method was immunoSEQ multiplex PCR. This sample has tens of thousands of clones, with 60% to 80% found just once. Here the sequenced sample was CD4+ T cells from blood, taken at the 22-month timepoint. The receptors come from a human patient who received a liver transplant. Certain T cells may be donor cells from the graft. CDR3s leave out the opening cysteine and the closing phenylalanine or tryptophan. Fields, in order: V gene, J gene, clone size, CDR3 protein. Where a row states a size, it is once, few, many or the class of an expanded clone; other rows omit it.

v_gene: TRBV28; j_gene: TRBJ1-2; abundance: NA; CDR3aa: ASSLQDTYGYT
v_gene: TRBV4-2; j_gene: TRBJ2-7; abundance: NA; CDR3aa: ASSSSMGGGAYEQY
v_gene: TRBV18; j_gene: TRBJ2-7; abundance: NA; CDR3aa: ASSPGTGGSYEQY
v_gene: TRBV5-4; j_gene: TRBJ2-1; abundance: NA; CDR3aa: ASSYGGVPEQF
v_gene: TRBV5-4; j_gene: TRBJ2-3; abundance: NA; CDR3aa: ASSTGTANTDTQY
v_gene: TRBV7-8; j_gene: TRBJ1-6; abundance: NA; CDR3aa: ASSWVEVDSPLH
v_gene: TRBV5-1; j_gene: TRBJ2-3; abundance: NA; CDR3aa: ASSLDPLTDTQY
v_gene: TRBV5-8; j_gene: TRBJ1-5; abundance: NA; CDR3aa: ASSQQGQPQH
v_gene: TRBV9; j_gene: TRBJ2-3; abundance: NA; CDR3aa: ASSVGAGADTQY
v_gene: TRBV15; j_gene: TRBJ1-4; abundance: NA; CDR3aa: ATSRQGEATNEKLF
v_gene: TRBV19; j_gene: TRBJ1-5; abundance: NA; CDR3aa: ASSQQGRIGNQPQH
v_gene: TRBV6-1; j_gene: TRBJ1-1; abundance: NA; CDR3aa: ASSEGLPTEAF
v_gene: TRBV28; j_gene: TRBJ1-6; abundance: medium-sized; CDR3aa: ASSLRQVHSPLH
v_gene: TRBV18; j_gene: TRBJ1-5; abundance: NA; CDR3aa: ASSPDKANQPQH
v_gene: TRBV5-1; j_gene: TRBJ1-2; abundance: NA; CDR3aa: ASSLDGLYGYT
v_gene: TRBV2; j_gene: TRBJ1-5; abundance: NA; CDR3aa: ASMSGTGNQPQH
v_gene: TRBV4-1; j_gene: TRBJ1-4; abundance: NA; CDR3aa: ASSLGKQRGEKLF
v_gene: TRBV28; j_gene: TRBJ2-7; abundance: NA; CDR3aa: ASSFGGPSYEQY
v_gene: TRBV7-9; j_gene: TRBJ2-7; abundance: few; CDR3aa: ASSPEYEQY
v_gene: TRBV18; j_gene: TRBJ1-3; abundance: NA; CDR3aa: ASSPPYNTGNTIY
v_gene: TRBV7-9; j_gene: TRBJ2-7; abundance: NA; CDR3aa: ASSSSSGIPYEQY
v_gene: TRBV6-4; j_gene: TRBJ2-1; abundance: NA; CDR3aa: ASSLGQGQGNEQF
v_gene: TRBV11-2; j_gene: TRBJ1-6; abundance: NA; CDR3aa: ASSRDRGGSPLH